This is a list of T cell receptor beta chains from one sample in a study of CD4 T cells in relation to SARS-CoV-2 and coronaviruses. The protocol was immunoSEQ multiplex PCR, while the TCRdb copy is restricted to in-frame clones and leaves out a portion. This table holds some 40,000 clones, just under 85% found once. Antigen specificity for these receptors is unknown. The sample was naive CD4+ T cells from PBMCs, cultured in vitro. These receptors originate from an adult with COVID-19. The CDR3 runs from the conserved cysteine through the conserved F or W. Each record gives: J gene, clone size, D gene, V gene, CDR3 length, CDR3 protein, CDR3 DNA. D genes are given only for firm matches. For some rows the clone size is stated as once, few or many, or as a class when expanded; others skip it.

TRBJ2-1 - TRBD2 TRBV6-4 15 CASSASGSSVDEQFF TGTGCCAGCAGTGCTAGCGGGAGCTCCGTTGATGAGCAGTTCTTC
TRBJ2-5 - TRBD2 TRBV4-3 18 CASSESGLAGGTGETQYF TGCGCCAGCAGCGAAAGCGGTCTAGCGGGAGGCACTGGAGAGACCCAGTACTTC
TRBJ2-3 - TRBD2 TRBV19 18 CASSIDLSVASGSDTQYF TGTGCCAGTAGTATAGATCTTTCTGTTGCTAGCGGTAGTGATACGCAGTATTTT
TRBJ2-5 - - TRBV6-2/TRBV6-3 16 CASSLKGHLARETQYF TGTGCCAGCAGCCTTAAGGGACACCTGGCCAGAGAGACCCAGTACTTC
TRBJ2-6 - - TRBV9 15 CASSVQSSGANVLTF TGTGCCAGCAGCGTACAGAGCTCTGGGGCCAACGTCCTGACTTTC
TRBJ1-3 - - TRBV28 15 CASRPNRAGGNTIYF TGTGCCAGCAGGCCAAACAGGGCTGGGGGAAACACCATATATTTT
TRBJ2-1 - TRBD2 TRBV24-1 17 CATSDPGLAGYPHEQFF TGTGCCACCAGTGATCCGGGACTAGCGGGATATCCTCATGAGCAGTTCTTC
TRBJ2-7 - TRBD2 TRBV27 15 CASSSSSGGRGEQYF TGTGCCAGCAGTTCGTCTAGCGGAGGAAGAGGGGAGCAGTACTTC
TRBJ2-7 - - TRBV6-2/TRBV6-3 14 CASSQTGIPYEQYF TGTGCCAGCAGTCAGACAGGCATCCCCTACGAGCAGTACTTC
TRBJ2-7 - TRBD1 TRBV18 16 CASSPKGTGSSYEQYF TGTGCCAGCTCACCGAAAGGGACAGGTTCATCCTACGAGCAGTACTTC
TRBJ2-1 - TRBD2 TRBV30 16 CAWRPGGALSYNEQFF TGTGCCTGGAGGCCCGGGGGGGCACTCTCCTACAATGAGCAGTTCTTC
TRBJ2-1 - TRBD2 TRBV18 15 CASSPAGGGINEQFF TGTGCCAGCTCACCAGCGGGAGGTGGCATCAATGAGCAGTTCTTC
TRBJ2-7 - TRBD2 TRBV28 16 CASSSLRTSGRNEQYF TGTGCCAGCAGTTCCCTTCGGACTAGCGGGAGGAACGAGCAGTACTTC
TRBJ2-7 - TRBD2 TRBV6-1 16 CASSEGAGRALNEQYF TGTGCCAGCAGTGAGGGAGCGGGGAGGGCCTTAAACGAGCAGTACTTC
TRBJ2-7 once - TRBV6-5 13 CASSRTPNYEQYF TGTGCCAGCAGCAGGACTCCCAACTACGAGCAGTACTTC
TRBJ2-5 - - TRBV30 15 CAWSEETALQETQYF TGTGCCTGGAGTGAGGAGACAGCGCTCCAAGAGACCCAGTACTTC
TRBJ2-5 - - TRBV4-1 17 CASSLAPTTTGGETQYF TGCGCCAGCAGCCTCGCCCCCACCACGACAGGAGGAGAGACCCAGTACTTC
TRBJ2-5 - TRBD1 TRBV7-9 18 CASSLPSGSWDRGETQYF TGTGCCAGCAGCCTCCCAAGCGGGAGCTGGGACAGGGGAGAGACCCAGTACTTC
TRBJ2-5 - TRBD2 TRBV7-2 12 CASKSGSETQYF TGTGCCAGCAAAAGCGGGAGTGAGACCCAGTACTTC
TRBJ2-1 few TRBD1 TRBV28 14 CASSPDRVYNEQFF TGTGCCAGCAGTCCCGACAGGGTCTACAATGAGCAGTTCTTC
TRBJ2-7 - TRBD2 TRBV18 15 CASSLGTSGTYEQYF TGTGCCAGCTCACTCGGGACTAGCGGGACCTACGAGCAGTACTTC
TRBJ2-7 - - TRBV3-1/TRBV3-2 13 CASGTTGTYEQYF TGTGCCAGCGGGACAACCGGTACCTACGAGCAGTACTTC
TRBJ2-7 once - TRBV27 12 CARSRHLYEQYF TGTGCCAGGTCCCGACACCTATACGAGCAGTACTTC
TRBJ2-3 - TRBD2 TRBV9 14 CASSVDLAADTQYF TGTGCCAGCAGCGTAGATCTAGCGGCAGATACGCAGTATTTT
TRBJ2-5 once - TRBV6-6 13 CASSYSTGETQYF TGTGCCAGCAGTTACTCGACGGGGGAGACCCAGTACTTC
TRBJ2-7 - - TRBV3-1/TRBV3-2 15 CASSLGLPNTYEQYF TGTGCCAGCAGCCTTGGACTCCCGAATACCTACGAGCAGTACTTC
TRBJ1-6 once - TRBV7-2 16 CASSLVAGRNNSPLHF TGTGCCAGCAGCTTAGTGGCAGGGAGGAACAATTCACCCCTCCACTTT
TRBJ2-1 - TRBD2 TRBV7-9 15 CASTLATSGYNEQFF TGTGCCAGCACCTTGGCCACTAGCGGATACAATGAGCAGTTCTTC
TRBJ2-5 - TRBD2 TRBV24-1 16 CATSDSGTSGSQAQYF TGTGCCACCAGTGATTCCGGGACTAGCGGGTCCCAAGCCCAGTACTTC
TRBJ2-3 - TRBD2 TRBV18 15 CASSPISGSTDTQYF TGTGCCAGCTCACCAATTAGCGGGAGTACAGATACGCAGTATTTT
TRBJ1-2 once - TRBV3-1/TRBV3-2 14 CASSQPGARFGYTF TGTGCCAGCAGCCAACCAGGGGCAAGGTTTGGCTACACCTTC
TRBJ2-7 - - TRBV29-1 11 CSVPEGSEQYF TGCAGCGTGCCAGAGGGGTCCGAGCAGTACTTC
TRBJ2-4 - - TRBV19 11 CATREGNIQYF TGTGCCACCCGGGAAGGGAACATTCAGTACTTC
TRBJ2-1 - - TRBV2 11 CASSVYNEQFF TGTGCCAGCAGCGTCTATAATGAGCAGTTCTTC
TRBJ1-3 once TRBD1 TRBV28 18 CASSRRSGQGISGNTIYF TGTGCCAGCAGCCGGAGATCGGGACAGGGTATCTCTGGAAACACCATATATTTT
TRBJ1-5 - - TRBV30 14 CAWSTRRTGSPQHF TGTGCCTGGAGTACACGGCGAACAGGATCGCCCCAGCATTTT
TRBJ2-1 - - TRBV7-2 13 CASSSIPRNEQFF TGTGCCAGCAGCTCAATACCCCGGAATGAGCAGTTCTTC
TRBJ2-7 - - TRBV24-1 16 CATGLTGTRFSYEQYF TGTGCCACCGGCCTAACGGGAACAAGGTTCTCCTACGAGCAGTACTTC
TRBJ2-1 - TRBD2 TRBV5-6 15 CASSRAGVSYNEQFF TGTGCCAGCAGCCGAGCGGGAGTATCGTACAATGAGCAGTTCTTC
TRBJ2-1 - - TRBV6-2/TRBV6-3 13 CASSYRVYNEQFF TGTGCCAGCAGTTACCGGGTCTACAATGAGCAGTTCTTC
TRBJ2-2 few - TRBV3-1/TRBV3-2 14 CASSQIRATGELFF TGTGCCAGCAGCCAGATTAGAGCCACCGGGGAGCTGTTTTTT
TRBJ2-7 - - TRBV19 11 CASSNLDEQYF TGTGCCAGTAGCAATCTGGACGAGCAGTACTTC
TRBJ2-7 few TRBD2 TRBV19 15 CASSSGASGEREQYF TGTGCCAGTTCCTCAGGGGCTAGCGGGGAGCGGGAGCAGTACTTC
TRBJ2-2 - - TRBV28 15 CASSPHNLNTGELFF TGTGCCAGCAGTCCCCACAACCTTAACACCGGGGAGCTGTTTTTT
TRBJ1-1 - - TRBV19 15 CASSPSYLKDTEAFF TGTGCCAGTAGTCCGAGTTATTTAAAGGACACTGAAGCTTTCTTT
TRBJ2-5 - - TRBV6-5 16 CASSYLLHGIQETQYF TGTGCCAGCAGTTACCTACTCCACGGGATACAAGAGACCCAGTACTTC
TRBJ2-5 - TRBD2 TRBV5-4 16 CASSRPTSGKSETQYF TGTGCCAGCAGCCGTCCCACTAGCGGGAAATCAGAGACCCAGTACTTC
TRBJ1-3 once - TRBV3-1/TRBV3-2 13 CASSDSSGNTIYF TGTGCCAGCAGCGACTCTTCTGGAAACACCATATATTTT